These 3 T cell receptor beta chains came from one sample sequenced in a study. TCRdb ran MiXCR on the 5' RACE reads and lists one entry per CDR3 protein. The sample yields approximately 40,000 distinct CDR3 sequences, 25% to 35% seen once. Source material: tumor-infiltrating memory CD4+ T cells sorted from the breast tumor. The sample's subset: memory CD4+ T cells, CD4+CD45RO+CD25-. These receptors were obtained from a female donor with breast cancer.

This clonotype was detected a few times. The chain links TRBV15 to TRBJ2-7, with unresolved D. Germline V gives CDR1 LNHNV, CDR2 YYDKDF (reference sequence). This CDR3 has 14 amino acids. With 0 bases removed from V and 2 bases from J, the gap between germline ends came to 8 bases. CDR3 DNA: TGTGCCACCAGCAGAGAGGCTAACGCCTACGAGCAGTACTTC. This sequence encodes CATSREANAYEQYF.

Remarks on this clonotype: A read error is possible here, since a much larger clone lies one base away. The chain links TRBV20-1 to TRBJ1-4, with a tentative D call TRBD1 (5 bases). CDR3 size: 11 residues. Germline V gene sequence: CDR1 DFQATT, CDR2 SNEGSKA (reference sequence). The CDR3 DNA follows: TGCGGTGCCCGGGGGGTTGAAAAACTGTTTTTT. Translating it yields CGARGVEKLFF.

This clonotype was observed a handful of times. The CDR3 region is CASSHGSYYEQYF. In DNA form, the CDR3 reads TGTGCCAGCAGTCACGGGTCGTACTACGAGCAGTACTTC. The chain links TRBV3-1 to TRBJ2-7; no reliable D call. Germline values: CDR1 LGHDT, CDR2 YNNKEL (reference sequence). This CDR3 comprises 13 residues. Trimming stripped 6 bases from V and 3 bases from J, with 12 bases between.